These T cell receptor beta chains were read from a single sample in a study of T-cell memory formation after mild COVID-19. TCRdb re-derived calls from the 5' RACE reads in MiXCR, one entry per CDR3 protein. The data show under 250,000 distinct CDR3 sequences, around 27% seen once. Sample: PBMCs or a T cell subset sorted from them (not recorded which). These receptors originate from an adult woman who had mild COVID-19 (a few samples of this study predate the infection). Cell type and time point are not known. Each CDR3 is given with its conserved first and last residue. D genes are given only for firm matches. The size field is filled for only some rows; it gives once, few, many or a size class.

j_call	cdr3_length	d_call	v_call	clone_size	cdr3_nt	cdr3_aa
TRBJ1-2	15	-	TRBV6-6	-	TGTGCCAGCAGTTACTCGACGGGGCCTAACTATGGCTACACCTTC	CASSYSTGPNYGYTF
TRBJ1-2	12	TRBD1	TRBV29-1	-	TGCAGCGGGACAGGCTTTAACTATGGCTACACCTTC	CSGTGFNYGYTF
TRBJ2-1	15	-	TRBV10-3	few	TGTGCCATCAGTGAATCTAGTGGAGGTGTCAATGAGCAGTTCTTC	CAISESSGGVNEQFF
TRBJ2-1	16	TRBD2	TRBV12-3/TRBV12-4	many	TGTGCCAGCAGTTTGGGACTAGCGGGGGGGCCCAATGAGCAGTTCTTC	CASSLGLAGGPNEQFF
TRBJ2-7	15	-	TRBV9	-	TGTGCCAGTGGGGTTGGAGACAGCAGCTCCTACGAGCAGTACTTC	CASGVGDSSSYEQYF
TRBJ2-5	16	-	TRBV4-1	-	TGCGCCAGCAGCCAAGATGGGGGCAGGATGGCGGAGACCCAGTACTTC	CASSQDGGRMAETQYF
TRBJ1-2	13	-	TRBV2	few	TGTGCCAGCAGTGTATGGCCTCACTATGGCTACACCTTC	CASSVWPHYGYTF
TRBJ2-5	13	-	TRBV20-1	-	TGCAGTGCTAGTAGCCGAGCGGGAGAGACCCAGTACTTC	CSASSRAGETQYF
TRBJ1-4	14	TRBD1	TRBV5-1	few	TGCGCCAGCAGCCAGGGGACAGGCCCGGAAAAACTGTTTTTT	CASSQGTGPEKLFF
TRBJ2-7	15	TRBD2	TRBV9	few	TGTGCCAGCAGCGCTAGCGGGGGGGATACCTACGAGCAGTACTTC	CASSASGGDTYEQYF
TRBJ1-1	16	-	TRBV15	-	TGTGCCACCAGCAGAGCGCCCGGGGCGCGGAGCACTGAAGCTTTCTTT	CATSRAPGARSTEAFF
TRBJ1-1	12	-	TRBV5-1	-	TGCGCCAGCAGCTTGGGCGCCTCTGAAGCTTTCTTT	CASSLGASEAFF
TRBJ1-2	13	TRBD1	TRBV30	few	TGTGCCTGGGGACAGGGGTCCAACTATGGCTACACCTTC	CAWGQGSNYGYTF
TRBJ1-3	17	TRBD1	TRBV12-3/TRBV12-4	few	TGTGCCAGCAGTCCTCGGACAGGGAGTAAGTCTGGAAACACCATATATTTT	CASSPRTGSKSGNTIYF
TRBJ2-7	13	-	TRBV27	-	TGTGCCAGCAGTTCCTCCGGGTCCTACGAGCAGTACTTC	CASSSSGSYEQYF
TRBJ1-3	16	-	TRBV27	-	TGTGCCAGCAGAAAATACAGGTACCCCTCTGGAAACACCATATATTTT	CASRKYRYPSGNTIYF
TRBJ2-6	19	TRBD1	TRBV19	-	TGTGCCAGTAGTATAGCTTCCGGACAGGTTAGCTCTGGGGCCAACGTCCTGACTTTC	CASSIASGQVSSGANVLTF
TRBJ2-3	11	-	TRBV3-1	-	TGTGCCAGCAGATCCCGGGATACGCAGTATTTT	CASRSRDTQYF
TRBJ2-1	14	-	TRBV19	-	TGTGCCAGTAGTATCGGGCAGGGAATCGGTGAGCAGTTCTTC	CASSIGQGIGEQFF
TRBJ2-1	15	-	TRBV5-1	-	TGCGCCAGCAGCTTAATCGCGGCCGGGCGGGATGAGCAGTTCTTC	CASSLIAAGRDEQFF
TRBJ1-5	14	-	TRBV2	-	TGTGCCAGCAGTGGAGAGTTACCCAATCAGCCCCAGCATTTT	CASSGELPNQPQHF
TRBJ2-5	17	-	TRBV6-4	-	TGTGCCACCCCAGGAAGGCAAGGGACGGGTTCCCGAGAGACCCAGTACTTC	CATPGRQGTGSRETQYF
TRBJ2-7	15	-	TRBV2	-	TGTGCCAGCAGTGAGGCGGCAGGGCTGACCTACGAGCAGTACTTC	CASSEAAGLTYEQYF
TRBJ1-2	14	-	TRBV19	-	TGTGCCAGTAGTATAGTTTCCTGGAGGGGTAGCTACACCTTC	CASSIVSWRGSYTF
TRBJ2-7	14	-	TRBV6-2/TRBV6-3	few	TGTGCCAGCAGTTCTACCAAACCTCGACAAGGGTTGTGCTTC	CASSSTKPRQGLCF
TRBJ2-1	17	TRBD2	TRBV5-5	many	TGTGCCAGCAGCTTGGCCGGGGGGGGACCCCGGGACAATGAGCAGTTCTTC	CASSLAGGGPRDNEQFF
TRBJ1-2	12	-	TRBV7-9	-	TGTGCCAGCAGCTCCGGGGACTATGGCTACACCTTC	CASSSGDYGYTF
TRBJ1-5	14	TRBD1	TRBV6-6	-	TGTGCCAGCAGTCGATTACAGGGGAATCAGCCCCAGCATTTT	CASSRLQGNQPQHF
TRBJ1-1	14	-	TRBV12-3/TRBV12-4	-	TGTGCCAGCAGGGACGCTAGGGGTAACACTGAAGCTTTCTTT	CASRDARGNTEAFF
TRBJ2-4	14	-	TRBV20-1	-	TGCAGTGACCTAGGGGGGATAGCCAAAAACATTCAGTACTTC	CSDLGGIAKNIQYF
TRBJ2-5	13	-	TRBV5-1	-	TGCGCCAGCAGCCCCTTAAGTTTGGAGACCCAGTACTTC	CASSPLSLETQYF
TRBJ2-7	15	TRBD1	TRBV20-1	-	TGCAGTGCTAGAGAGGGGGCGGGGACAGGGGACGAGCAGTACTTC	CSAREGAGTGDEQYF
TRBJ2-1	12	TRBD2	TRBV20-1	-	TGCGCCGGTCGACTAGCGTACAATGAGCAGTTCTTC	CAGRLAYNEQFF
TRBJ2-5	12	-	TRBV5-1	many	TGTGCCAGCAGCCCTCCCGGAGAGACCCAGTACTTC	CASSPPGETQYF
TRBJ2-1	15	-	TRBV7-9	-	TGTGCCAGCAGTTCTCAGGTCCTTCTTAACAATGAGCAGTTCTTC	CASSSQVLLNNEQFF
TRBJ2-7	15	-	TRBV7-9	-	TGTGCCAGCACCGGAGCCGGGACGCCTGGCTACGAGCAGTACTTC	CASTGAGTPGYEQYF
TRBJ2-5	11	-	TRBV20-1	few	TGCAGTGCTGGGGTCAAAGAGACCCAGTACTTC	CSAGVKETQYF
TRBJ2-1	15	TRBD1	TRBV29-1	few	TGCAGCGTTGAGGGACAGACCTCCCCCCACAAGGAGCAGTTCTTC	CSVEGQTSPHKEQFF
TRBJ2-3	15	TRBD2	TRBV5-1	-	TGCGCCAGCAGCTTACTAGCGGGGAAGGGAGATACGCAGTATTTT	CASSLLAGKGDTQYF
TRBJ2-7	13	TRBD2	TRBV4-2	few	TGTGCCAGCAGCCGAGCGGGAGTGGGAGAGCAGTACTTC	CASSRAGVGEQYF
TRBJ1-5	14	-	TRBV10-3	-	TGTGCCATCAGGCCGGGTCTTGGGAATCAGCCCCAGCATTTT	CAIRPGLGNQPQHF
TRBJ1-1	17	-	TRBV4-1	few	TGCGCCAGCAGCCAAGTATCCGGCTACAGACTAAACACTGAAGCTTTCTTT	CASSQVSGYRLNTEAFF